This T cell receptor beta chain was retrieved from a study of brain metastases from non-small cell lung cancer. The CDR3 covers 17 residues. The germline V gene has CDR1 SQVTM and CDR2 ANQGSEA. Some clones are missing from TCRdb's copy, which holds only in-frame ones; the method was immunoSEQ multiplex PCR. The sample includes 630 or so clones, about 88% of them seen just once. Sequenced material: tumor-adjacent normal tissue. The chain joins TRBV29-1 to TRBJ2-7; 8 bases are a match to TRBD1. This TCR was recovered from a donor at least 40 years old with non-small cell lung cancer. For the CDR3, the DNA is TGCAACGTCGGACGACGCCAGGGGACAGGTGATGCCTACGAGCAGTACTTC. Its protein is CNVGRRQGTGDAYEQYF.